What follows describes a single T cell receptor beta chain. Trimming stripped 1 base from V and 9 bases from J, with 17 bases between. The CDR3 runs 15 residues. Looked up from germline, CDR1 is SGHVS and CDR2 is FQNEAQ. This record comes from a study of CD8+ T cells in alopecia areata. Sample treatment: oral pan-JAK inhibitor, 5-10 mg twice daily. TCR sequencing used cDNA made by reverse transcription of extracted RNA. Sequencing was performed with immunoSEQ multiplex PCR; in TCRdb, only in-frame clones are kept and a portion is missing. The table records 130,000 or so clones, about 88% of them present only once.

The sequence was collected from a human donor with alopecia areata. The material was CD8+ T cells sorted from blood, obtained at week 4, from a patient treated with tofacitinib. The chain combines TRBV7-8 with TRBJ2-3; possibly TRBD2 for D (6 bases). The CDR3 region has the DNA TGTGCCAGCAGCTTAGTCGGGACTCCCCCATCGACGCAGTATTTT. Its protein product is CASSLVGTPPSTQYF.